Listed below are T cell receptor beta chains from one sample, sequenced in a study of regulatory dendritic cells for organ transplantation. Repertoires were generated with immunoSEQ multiplex PCR, while TCRdb's copy carries only in-frame clones and drops some. The table records 20,000 to 25,000 clones, 65% to 90% of them present only once. The antigens for these receptors are not known. Sequenced input: naive CD4+ T cells from blood cultured with dendritic cells. The source of these receptors is a human donor in good health. Each CDR3 is given with its conserved first and last residue. The order of the fields is J gene, D gene, V gene, clone size, CDR3 DNA, CDR3 protein. The D gene is left open where the match is weak. Rows give clone size only sometimes, using once, few, many, or a class for an expanded clone.

TRBJ1-2 NA TRBV10-1 few TGCGCCAGCAGGAAAGGTGGCTACACCTTC CASRKGGYTF
TRBJ2-7 TRBD2 TRBV4-3 NA TGCGCCAGCAGCCAACACCGACTAGCGGAGTACGAGCAGTACTTC CASSQHRLAEYEQYF
TRBJ2-7 NA TRBV5-4 NA TGTGCCAGCAGTCATCCCGGGACGGCGGCCTACGAGCAGTACTTC CASSHPGTAAYEQYF
TRBJ2-1 NA TRBV30 once TGTGCCTGGGCAGGGATCGTTGAGCAGTTCTTC CAWAGIVEQFF
TRBJ1-6 NA TRBV6-6 NA TGTGCCAGCAGCCAAACAGGGAAAACTAATTCACCCCTCCACTTT CASSQTGKTNSPLHF
TRBJ2-7 TRBD1 TRBV7-3 once TGTGCCAGCAGCTTAGGGCTGATCCGGGACAGCTCCTACGAGCAGTACTTC CASSLGLIRDSSYEQYF
TRBJ2-5 TRBD2 TRBV30 NA TGTGCCTGGAGTTTAGGACTAGGAGGACCAGAGACCCAGTACTTC CAWSLGLGGPETQYF
TRBJ2-1 NA TRBV7-2 NA TGTGCCAGCAGCTTCCTCCCCCGCAGGGGGGGCGATGAGCAGTTCTTC CASSFLPRRGGDEQFF
TRBJ1-2 NA TRBV7-3 NA TGTGCCAGCAGTTCGTCTGGTATTGGCTATGGCTACACCTTC CASSSSGIGYGYTF
TRBJ1-1 TRBD1 TRBV18 once TGTGCCAGCTCACTGGGACAGGGGGGGAACACTGAAGCTTTCTTT CASSLGQGGNTEAFF
TRBJ2-1 TRBD2 TRBV15 NA TGTGCCACCAGAGAGAGAGGACTAGCTGACTACAATGAGCAGTTCTTC CATRERGLADYNEQFF
TRBJ2-7 TRBD1 TRBV7-2 NA TGTGCCAGCAGCTTAGACAGGGGGTACTCCTACGAGCAGTACTTC CASSLDRGYSYEQYF
TRBJ2-2 TRBD2 TRBV9 NA TGTGCCAGCAGCGGACCCGGACTAGCGGGAGGCGGGGCCGGGGAGCTGTTTTTT CASSGPGLAGGGAGELFF
TRBJ2-5 NA TRBV27 NA TGTGCCAGCAGCCTGAACTTCCAAGAGACCCAGTACTTC CASSLNFQETQYF
TRBJ2-3 TRBD2 TRBV4-3 NA TGCGCCAGCAGCCAAGGGCGGGGGGGCCACACAGATACGCAGTATTTT CASSQGRGGHTDTQYF
TRBJ2-1 TRBD2 TRBV7-2 few TGTGCCAGCAGCTTAGTTTACGGGCCGACTAGCGGGACTAAGCAGTTCTTC CASSLVYGPTSGTKQFF
TRBJ2-7 TRBD2 TRBV27 once TGTGCCAGCAGTACAGGACTAGCGGGGGGGCCGGTTGGCGAGCAGTACTTC CASSTGLAGGPVGEQYF
TRBJ2-1 NA TRBV7-9 NA TGTGCCAGCAGCCAGAGGGGAGACTCCTACAATGAGCAGTTCTTC CASSQRGDSYNEQFF
TRBJ1-2 NA TRBV20-1 NA TGCAGCCCTTCTAAGCAAAATGGCTACACCTTC CSPSKQNGYTF
TRBJ2-3 NA TRBV18 NA TGTGCCAGCTCACCACCTGGAGATACGCAGTATTTT CASSPPGDTQYF
TRBJ1-2 NA TRBV15 NA TGTGCCACCAGCAGAGAATCTGGGACAAGATTATATGGCTACACCTTC CATSRESGTRLYGYTF
TRBJ2-2 NA TRBV5-1 NA TGCGCCAGCAGCTTACTAGCGAACACCGGGGAGCTGTTTTTT CASSLLANTGELFF
TRBJ2-3 TRBD1 TRBV4-1 NA TGCGCCAGCAGCCTTCGACAGGGAAAGTCCCCAGATACGCAGTATTTT CASSLRQGKSPDTQYF
TRBJ2-5 NA TRBV4-2 NA TGTGCCAGCAGCCAGGAGAAGACTAGTGGTCAAGAGACCCAGTACTTC CASSQEKTSGQETQYF
TRBJ1-3 TRBD1 TRBV9 NA TGTGCCAGCAGCTCCCAACAGGGGTATGGCGGAAACACCATATATTTT CASSSQQGYGGNTIYF
TRBJ1-6 NA TRBV30 NA TGTGCCTGGAGTGTAAGCAGGGCGAATTCACCCCTCCACTTT CAWSVSRANSPLHF
TRBJ2-5 NA TRBV5-1 NA TGCGCCAGCAGCTTTGAACCCACACCCCAAGAGACCCAGTACTTC CASSFEPTPQETQYF
TRBJ2-7 NA TRBV28 NA TGTGCCAGCAGTTTGCCGGGGTACGAGCAGTACTTC CASSLPGYEQYF
TRBJ1-2 NA TRBV7-2 NA TGTGCCAGCAGCTTAGGACAGTGGATGGGCTACACCTTC CASSLGQWMGYTF
TRBJ2-5 TRBD2 TRBV7-3 NA TGTGCCAGCAGCTTAACGCCTCCTGGGGGGGCCCAGTACTTC CASSLTPPGGAQYF
TRBJ2-6 NA TRBV7-6 NA TGTGCCAGCAGCTTGGTGTACAACTCTGGGGCCAACGTCCTGACTTTC CASSLVYNSGANVLTF
TRBJ2-7 TRBD1 TRBV14 NA TGTGCCAGCAGCCGGCGGACAGGGTCCTACGAGCAGTACTTC CASSRRTGSYEQYF
TRBJ2-6 NA TRBV7-9 NA TGTGCCAGCAGCTTAAGTATGAGCTCTGGGGCCAACGTCCTGACTTTC CASSLSMSSGANVLTF
TRBJ1-5 TRBD1 TRBV19 once TGTGCCAGTAGCCTGACAGGGAACATCAATCAGCCCCAGCATTTT CASSLTGNINQPQHF
TRBJ2-1 NA TRBV7-9 NA TGTGCCAGCAGCCCACACCGTAGCAGGTCTTACAATGAGCAGTTCTTC CASSPHRSRSYNEQFF
TRBJ1-5 NA TRBV2 few TGTGCCAGCACATGGAACGGTGATCAGCCCCAGCATTTT CASTWNGDQPQHF
TRBJ1-2 NA TRBV6-5 NA TGTGCCAGCAGTCCCCGGGAGGGCAGCTATGGCTACACCTTC CASSPREGSYGYTF
TRBJ1-1 NA TRBV7-2 NA TGTGCCAGCAGCTTATACACTGATATTGGAGCCGGCACTGAAGCTTTCTTT CASSLYTDIGAGTEAFF
TRBJ2-1 TRBD1 TRBV4-3 NA TGCGCCAGCAGCCAAGATGGGGACAGGGTTCGCGAGCAGTTCTTC CASSQDGDRVREQFF
TRBJ1-3 NA TRBV5-6 NA TGTGCCAGCAGCCGAAGCCCGGGGGCTCCTGGAAACACCATATATTTT CASSRSPGAPGNTIYF
TRBJ2-7 NA TRBV7-2 few TGTGCCAGCAGTCCAGACCCGAGTGGGTACGAGCAGTACTTC CASSPDPSGYEQYF